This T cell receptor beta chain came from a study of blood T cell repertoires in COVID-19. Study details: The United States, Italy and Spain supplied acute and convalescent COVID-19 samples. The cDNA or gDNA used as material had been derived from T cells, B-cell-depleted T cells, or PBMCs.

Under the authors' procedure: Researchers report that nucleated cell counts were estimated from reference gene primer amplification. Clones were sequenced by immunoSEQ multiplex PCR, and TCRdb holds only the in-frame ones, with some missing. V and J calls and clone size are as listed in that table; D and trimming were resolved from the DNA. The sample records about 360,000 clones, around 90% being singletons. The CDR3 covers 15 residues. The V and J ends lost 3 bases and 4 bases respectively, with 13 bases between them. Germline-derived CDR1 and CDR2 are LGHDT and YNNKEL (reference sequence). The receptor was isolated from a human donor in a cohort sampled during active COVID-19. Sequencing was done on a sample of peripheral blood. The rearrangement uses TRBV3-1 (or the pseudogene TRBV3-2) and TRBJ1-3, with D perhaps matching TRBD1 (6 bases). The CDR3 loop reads CASSHVRGPGNTIYF. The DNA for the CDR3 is TGTGCCAGCAGCCATGTCAGGGGTCCGGGAAACACCATATATTTT.